This T cell receptor (beta chain) was recovered during a study of blood T cell repertoires in COVID-19. Sequencing used immunoSEQ multiplex PCR; TCRdb keeps in-frame clones, though not all of them. The data hold around 230,000 clones, with 65% to 90% observed a single time. The material sequenced was peripheral blood. The sequence came from a man aged 45-65 years with COVID-19, enrolled during active disease.

CDR3 sequence reads: CASSDHTLQGAGSPLHF. The CDR3 DNA reads as TGTGCCAGCAGCGACCACACACTCCAGGGGGCGGGTTCACCCCTCCACTTT. This rearrangement joins TRBV7-9 to TRBJ1-6, with TRBD1 matching over 8 bases. V dropped 5 bases and J dropped 9; count of bases not matched to a gene: 15. The CDR3 totals 17 residues. CDR1 is SEHNR and CDR2 is FQNEAQ in the germline V gene (reference sequence).